The 7 T cell receptor beta chains reported below all come from one sample, sequenced in a study of blood T cell repertoires in COVID-19. Sequencing used immunoSEQ multiplex PCR; TCRdb keeps in-frame clones, though not all of them. The sample shows fewer than 250,000 clones, around nine tenths of them seen only once. Sequenced: PBMCs or T cells enriched from blood (not recorded which). The receptors originated from a man aged 25 to 45 in a cohort exposed to, infected with or recovered from COVID-19 (not recorded which).

The chain uses TRBV6-4 and TRBJ2-1, with D possibly being TRBD2 (5 bases). Germline CDR1 and CDR2: MRHNA and SNTAGT. This CDR3 spans 12 amino acids. With 5 bases removed from V and 8 bases from J, the gap between germline ends came to 10 bases. DNA for the CDR3: TGTGCCAGCAGTCATGAGGGCCATGAGCAGTTCTTC. This translates into CASSHEGHEQFF.

The chain has TRBV5-1 and TRBJ2-7; 7 bases are shared with TRBD2. V lost 1 base, J lost 2 bases, and 12 bases stayed unmatched. Germline lookup yields CDR1 SGHRS and CDR2 YFSETQ. The CDR3 is 17 residues long. The CDR3 protein is CASSLPAGLQDPYEQYF. The DNA for the CDR3 is TGCGCCAGCAGCTTGCCAGCGGGGCTCCAAGACCCCTACGAGCAGTACTTC. The full variable domain, in which reference TRBV5-1 and TRBJ2-7 provide the parts outside the CDR3, is KAGVTQTPRYLIKTRGQQVTLSCSPISGHRSVSWYQQTPGQGLQFLFEYFSETQRNKGNFPGRFSGRQFSNSRSEMNVSTLELGDSALYLCASSLPAGLQDPYEQYFGPGTRLTVT.

The sample holds a few counts of this clone. J is TRBJ1-4 and V is TRBV5-4; D call uncertain. CDR1 SGHNT and CDR2 YYREEE come from the germline V gene (reference sequence). The CDR3 covers 15 residues. The ends were cut back, 1 base at V and 5 bases at J, with 12 bases in the middle. In DNA form, the CDR3 reads TGTGCCAGCAGCTTGTTGGCCGGAGAGAATGAAAAACTGTTTTTT. It yields the protein CASSLLAGENEKLFF.

This sequence joins TRBV5-8 and TRBJ1-1; a weak D match, TRBD1 (6 bases). This CDR3 comprises 15 residues. Per germline, CDR1 SGHTS and CDR2 YDEGEE. V gave up 3 bases and J gave up 9 bases, with 21 bases separating them. CDR3 nucleotide sequence: TGTGCCAGCAGCTCACGAGTGGGGGCGCCACCAAAAGCTTTCTTT. It yields the protein CASSSRVGAPPKAFF. The whole variable domain, remainder taken from reference TRBV5-8 and TRBJ1-1, is EAGVTQSPTHLIKTRGQQATLRCSPISGHTSVYWYQQALGLGLQFLLWYDEGEERNRGNFPPRFSGRQFPNYSSELNVNALELEDSALYLCASSSRVGAPPKAFFGQGTRLTVV.

The chain couples TRBV21-1 to TRBJ1-3; no check of the table's D call, TRBD1, against the DNA was made. TRBV21-1 is given as a pseudogene. The CDR3 covers 15 residues. The CDR3 is CASSTRGTAGNTIYF. The CDR3 DNA is TGTGCCAGCAGCACCAGGGGGACGGCCGGAAACACCATATATTTT.

V is TRBV27 and J is TRBJ2-1; 15 nucleotides agree with TRBD2. Germline trimming cut 2 bases from V and 6 bases from J; bases unmatched to any gene: 8. CDR1 is MNHEY, CDR2 SMNVEV, per germline (reference sequence). This CDR3 has 18 residues. CDR3 in amino acids: CASSLVRTSGRDANEQFF. The CDR3, as DNA: TGTGCCAGCAGTTTAGTCCGGACTAGCGGGAGGGATGCCAATGAGCAGTTCTTC.

This chain uses TRBV6-5 with TRBJ2-3, with 10 bases that match TRBD1. V shed 7 bases, J shed 3 bases, and the junction held 7 bases outside the gene matches. The CDR3 loop spans 15 amino acids. Germline CDR1 and CDR2: MNHEY and SVGAGI. CDR3 region: CASKYRGQGTDTQYF. DNA of the CDR3: TGTGCCAGCAAATACCGGGGACAGGGGACAGATACGCAGTATTTT.